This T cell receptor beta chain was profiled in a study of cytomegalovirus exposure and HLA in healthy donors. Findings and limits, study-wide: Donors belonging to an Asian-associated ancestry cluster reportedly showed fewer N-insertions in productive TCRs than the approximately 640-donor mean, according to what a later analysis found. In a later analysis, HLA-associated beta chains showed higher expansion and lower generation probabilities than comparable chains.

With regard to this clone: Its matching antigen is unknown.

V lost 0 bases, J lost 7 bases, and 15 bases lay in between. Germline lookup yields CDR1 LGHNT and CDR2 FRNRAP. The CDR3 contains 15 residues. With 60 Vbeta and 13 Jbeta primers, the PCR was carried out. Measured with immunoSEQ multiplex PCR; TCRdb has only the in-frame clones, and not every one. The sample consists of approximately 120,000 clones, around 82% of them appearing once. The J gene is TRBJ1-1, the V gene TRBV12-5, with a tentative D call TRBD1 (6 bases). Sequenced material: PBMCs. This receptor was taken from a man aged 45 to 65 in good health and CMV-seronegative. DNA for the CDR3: TGTGCTAGTGGTTTGGTACAGGGCCAACGTGTTGAAGCTTTCTTT. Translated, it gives CASGLVQGQRVEAFF.